This T cell receptor beta chain was captured by sequencing in a study of tumor-infiltrating lymphocytes in primary liver carcinoma (dated by TCRdb to the late 2010s). Context from the whole study: Of the five patients (three men and two women, aged 30 to 69 years), four had hepatocellular carcinoma and one had combined HCC and intrahepatic cholangiocarcinoma. Tumors of the five patients were stage T1-T3 N0M0 with maximum diameters of about 4 to 10 cm. Each sample produced roughly 3.65 to 8 million productive TCRbeta reads, and read depth showed no significant difference between tissue types. TCRbeta repertoire sequencing, expression microarrays and whole-exome sequencing were combined in the study across five regions of each liver tumor, with adjacent normal tissue and blood also included. A total of roughly 35 specimens from 5 patients, comprising approximately 25 tumor regions, 5 adjacent noncancerous liver tissues and 5 peripheral blood samples, were covered by TCRbeta repertoire sequencing. Agilent mRNA microarray profiling was performed on the roughly 25 tumor region samples to relate TCRbeta repertoire diversity to the local molecular phenotype. Reproducibility between technical replicate repertoires was high, with correlation coefficients above 0.95 and mean shared-clone rates about 0.9.

CDR1 MNHEY and CDR2 SVGAGI were looked up in the germline V gene. The CDR3, from cysteine to phenylalanine, totals 19 residues. Total RNA and DNA were co-extracted without cell sorting from around 20-30 mg of bulk tissue using the AllPrep DNA/RNA mini kit. Between November 2015 and March 2016, about 5 patients in China with histopathologically diagnosed primary liver carcinoma had surgical resection. At the time of sampling, the patients were treatment-naive and had chronic HBV infection. Five spatially separated regions were sampled from each tumor: the superior, inferior, left-lateral and right-lateral poles, plus the tumor centre. Histological examination found more than 80% viable tumor cells in every tumor sample. Fresh tumor and adjacent tissue pieces were bisected; one half was stored in RNAlater at -80°C, the other sent for histology. Concerning this clonotype: The antigen it binds to is not known. No DNA is shown, since the ends of the CDR3 on it are uncertain; the CDR3 is the one TCRdb lists.

Starting from roughly 500 ng total RNA, TCRbeta-specific cDNA was produced by reverse transcription with a constant-region primer and ProtoScript II reverse transcriptase. TCRbeta libraries were built with three nested multiplex PCR rounds, a slightly modified ARM-PCR procedure. Each of the first two PCR rounds ran for about 10 cycles and used multiplex TRBV1-TRBV30 forward primers together with a Cbeta reverse primer. Sample barcodes and Illumina adapters were added in a final 25-cycle PCR with Deep VentR polymerase. Before sequencing, amplicons of 200-500 bp were purified from gel using a QIAquick gel extraction kit. The TCRbeta amplicons were sequenced with 250-bp paired-end reads on an Illumina HiSeq 2500. As for the authors' bioinformatics: To recover full CDR3 sequences, reads were quality-trimmed using Trimmomatic v0.33 and paired reads were then merged using FLASH v1.2.11. V, D and J germline segments were assigned to the rearranged TCRbeta sequences using MiGEC v1.2.1b. Clonotype statistics and Shannon-Wiener diversity indices were calculated with VDJtools v1.0.0. To reduce sampling bias, subsequent analyses other than the diversity analysis used only the 250 most abundant clonotypes in each sample. Using fastp trimming at Q25 and MiXCR clonotype assembly, TCRdb reanalyzed the public sequencing data and kept in-frame beta chains. Rows merge per CDR3 protein into single entries with the most common DNA and genes. In this record, the V and J calls reflect TCRdb's handling and not the investigators' own analysis. Recorded for this sample are approximately 74,000 distinct CDR3 sequences; about two thirds of them occurred a single time. 12% to 15% of the sample goes to the ten largest clones.

The study at large found these results: The study included only four to six patients, and the authors note findings should be validated in a larger study. Only about 7.5-25% of top clones were present in all five regions of a tumor, suggesting spatial heterogeneity of tumor-infiltrating T cells. A significantly larger repertoire fraction was made up by the top 250 clones in tumors than in blood (p = 0.039). Because the samples were bulk and unsorted, CD4+ and CD8+ T cell repertoires could not be compared. Only the TCR beta chain was sequenced, which likely underestimates true repertoire diversity because unpaired alpha chains were not captured. Consistent with antigen-driven expansion, pairs of tumor regions showed higher repertoire overlap (mean around 36%) than either tumor-adjacent pairs (about 17%) or tumor-blood pairs (approximately 15%).

This chain is built from TRBV6-5 and TRBJ2-7. This TCR was sampled from a woman aged 55-69 years with primary liver carcinoma and hepatitis B virus infection. Source material: liver tumor tissue from sampling region 4. Explained via the paper, the cell subset or site label denotes: tumor region T4, right-lateral pole. CDR3 region: CASSFYICSARPNSYEQYF.